The T cell receptor (beta chain) described here comes from a study of OX40 agonist ivuxolimab in advanced cancers. Clones were sequenced by immunoSEQ multiplex PCR, and TCRdb holds only the in-frame ones, with some missing. The repertoire holds 53,000 or so clones, approximately 75% seen once, with around 2.3% in the top ten. This clone has only a few counts. This specimen was CD4+ or CD8+ T cells sorted from blood, taken in a trial of the OX40 agonist ivuxolimab. The origin of this receptor is an adult with an advanced solid tumor such as melanoma, head and neck, liver or kidney cancer.

The CDR3 loop reads CASWDGNQPQHF. Written as DNA, the CDR3 is TGTGCCAGCTGGGATGGCAATCAGCCCCAGCATTTT. V is TRBV6-5 and J is TRBJ1-5; D call uncertain. V shed 8 bases and J shed 2 bases, with 7 bases lying between them. The CDR3 consists of 12 residues. Germline-derived CDR1 and CDR2 are MNHEY and SVGAGI.